The following is a TCR beta chain sequence with its context. This clone's antigen is unknown. No per-base quality is available; no much larger clone lies one base away. In total, approximately 610 healthy bone marrow donors made up the cohort. Cohort members were all nominally healthy when sampled, although unrecorded immune exposures were likely present. The donor tested CMV seropositive, placing the donor among the 289 seropositive members of the cohort. A peripheral blood sample was collected from each donor, and TCR beta sequencing was performed on peripheral blood mononuclear cells. The Qiagen DNeasy Blood Extraction Kit was used to extract genomic DNA from the blood cell samples. Library construction relied on the immunoSEQ multiplex PCR assay. A mixture of 60 forward primers for TCR Vbeta segments and 13 reverse primers for TCR Jbeta segments was used in the multiplex PCR. The CDR3 region of rearranged TCR beta genes was amplified from genomic DNA with a multiplex PCR assay. The amplified TCR beta libraries were sequenced on the Illumina HiSeq System as 87-base-pair reads. In the source study's methods: A later analysis counted about 76 million unique TCR beta chains across the 700 or so repertoires, and 10 million to 11 million of these chains were shared by at least two donors. Raw reads were error-corrected and collapsed into unique sequences with a nearest-neighbor algorithm that merged closely related sequences to remove PCR and sequencing errors. CDR3 sequences were aligned to IMGT reference sequences to assign V, D and J gene segments. Each retained sequence needed at least a six-nucleotide match to both a V gene segment and a J gene segment. Rearrangements were called productive when the CDR3 lacked stop codons and stayed in frame with V and J; all others were non-productive. CDR3 was defined according to IMGT convention as the region running from the second conserved V-encoded cysteine to the conserved J-encoded phenylalanine. The earlier analysis of fewer than 750 of the donors excluded sequences that lacked an unambiguous match to a single V gene segment. An earlier analysis of several hundred of the donors classified V segments as functional when productive rearrangements were above 56.7% and as segregating when the standard deviation between donors was above 5%. A statistical classification framework was built to diagnose cytomegalovirus status from the catalog of TCR beta chain sequences. V and J gene assignment, in a later analysis, came from comparing TCR nucleotide sequences with IMGT/GENE-DB human TR gene sequences. The TCRdist pipeline was used in a later analysis to assign CDR3 sequences and most-parsimonious VDJ recombination scenarios. In a later analysis, each TCR beta chain was defined by its CDR3 amino acid sequence together with its V-gene family, and reads lacking a unique V-gene family were excluded. As a way to deal with suspected cross-contamination and a sequencing artifact, a later analysis dropped roughly 600 nucleotide sequences that were highly shared and had low generation probability. A later analysis calculated a clonal expansion index for each public chain from normalized within-repertoire ranks of inferred template counts. Generation probabilities in a later analysis came from a VDJ recombination model fitted to out-of-frame rearrangements, and those results were checked against IGoR. Hypergeometric tests were used in a later analysis to score TCR-TCR, TCR-HLA and TCR-CMV co-occurrence, with a repertoire-size bias correction applied to the TCR pairs. In a later analysis, false discovery rates were estimated by permuting HLA or CMV assignments 20 times. In a later analysis, co-occurring TCRs were grouped using DBSCAN, and TCRdist sequence similarity was added for clustering within HLA-allele-positive subsets. Repertoires with fewer than 30,000 or more than 120,000 public chains were left out of co-occurrence clustering, as were four to six repertoires with anomalous nucleotide sharing. The source is immuneACCESS, and TCRdb retained only in-frame sequences with V and J called. Part of the clones is not carried over; for the studies checked, unresolved V genes explain less than half of this, and the remainder is unexplained. V and J calls and clone size are given by that table; D and trimming were obtained from the DNA. The sample table lists about 85,000 clones, approximately 80% of them with a count of one. Around 25% of the sample goes to the ten largest clones.

The data originate from a study of cytomegalovirus exposure and HLA in healthy donors listed by TCRdb under 2017. A note on the overall study: An earlier analysis of around 600 of the donors reported about 250 Gb of sequence data and around 120 million unique TCR beta sequences from 150 million to 200 million T cells. About 280 gigabases of sequencing data and around 90 million unique TCR sequences made up an early release that covered about 640 HLA-typed donors. The genetic ancestry cluster associated with self-reported Caucasian donors included over 80% of the approximately 400 genotyped donors. The study aimed to test whether signatures of past pathogen exposure could be identified by cataloging public T cell receptors. The study profiled the T cell repertoires of more than 500 subjects by immunosequencing and related them to cytomegalovirus serostatus. A separate validation cohort of over 95 different subjects was used in addition to the roughly 700-subject first cohort. To predict cytomegalovirus infection status, the study combined high-throughput TCR immunosequencing, statistical association of individual TCRs with disease status, and machine learning. A later analysis re-analyzed previously published TCR beta repertoires from 600 to 850 donors and added high-resolution HLA genotyping to study TCR occurrence patterns. In the later analysis, no new phenotypic data were used to find candidate immune exposures; instead, reliance was placed on TCR beta sequences and their occurrence across donors. In an earlier analysis of over 550 of the donors, high-throughput TCR beta sequencing was used to judge whether each TCR beta V gene segment behaved as functional or pseudogenic. Donor age, sex, ethnicity and CMV serostatus were collected together with the repertoire data. Genome-wide SNP genotypes for about 65% of the 666 donors were used in a later genetic analysis, which treated that subset as a discovery cohort. Every discovery cohort repertoire had been produced on one sequencing platform. HLA typing covered class I and class II loci at four-digit resolution. The number of donors typed differed by locus, with about 629-630 for A, B, C, DRB1 and DQB1, around 560 for DQA1, over 600 for DPA1, and over 400 for DPB1. About five DR-DQ haplotypes were treated as single units for association and clustering because of strong linkage in the cohort. Among about 410 genotyped donors of the cohort, an average of around 250,000 unique TCR beta nucleotide sequences was sequenced per donor, of which 15% to 20% were non-productive.

Looking up the germline V gene yields CDR1 LGHNA and CDR2 YNFKEQ. The cysteine opens and the phenylalanine closes a CDR3 of 16 amino acids. Only the CDR3 DNA is retained, 48 bases long and in frame from the first base. The V and J ends are trimmed by 0 bases and 2 bases, leaving 11 bases between them. Summary of the overall study and its limitations: The only immune exposure information available for the cohort was CMV serostatus. Roughly 15 rarely observed V segments, including chromosome 9 orphons, were excluded from the earlier analysis of just under 600 of the donors because counts were too low. Roughly uniform sequencing depth across donors was assumed in presence/absence analyses, although this assumption may not hold. A later analysis associated some 17,000 TCR beta sequences with specific HLA alleles at a false discovery rate of 0.05. The study gave a list of under 200 TCR beta chains associated with cytomegalovirus. In this cohort, only TCR beta chains were sequenced, and detectable features were limited by the absence of alpha or paired-chain data. Cytomegalovirus status was reported to be diagnosed by the classifier with high specificity and sensitivity in both the original and validation cohorts. An earlier analysis of approximately 500 of the donors showed that most TCR beta V segments appeared in productive rearrangements either about 87% or about 30% of the time, which broadly matched IMGT annotations. When HLA alleles, especially DR and DQ, strongly co-occurred, attributing TCR associations to individual alleles was difficult. In a later analysis, the rate of TCR association differed among HLA loci, with DRB1 alleles having the most associated TCRs and HLA-C alleles having the fewest. A further reported finding was that TCR beta sequences accurately predicted the HLA-A and HLA-B alleles for most subjects in the first cohort. Some IMGT-functional V segments, including TRBV6-2 and TRBV6-3, could not be told apart with the 87-base-pair reads, so those segments were excluded. Correlated functional status among segregating V segments might be attributable to linkage disequilibrium, but an unknown experimental factor could not be ruled out. In vitro tests confirmed that a few of the cytomegalovirus-associated TCR beta chains recognize cytomegalovirus antigens. While some public TCRs were present in many individuals, most TCR sequences turned up only very rarely across donors. In a later analysis, most CMV-associated TCR beta chains were found to appear HLA-restricted, with HLA associations seemingly driven largely by CMV exposure. A cluster of highly shared sequence variants was judged likely to be a technical artifact of the sequencing pipeline. Compared with the roughly 700-donor mean, donors in an Asian-associated ancestry cluster had fewer N-insertions in productive TCRs, according to a later genetic analysis. The authors suggested that the approach could potentially be extended to other disease states and immunological phenotypes. Because HLA typing was unavailable for some donors at each locus, only the typed subset was used in association tests. In a later genetic analysis, a missense DCLRE1C variant was associated with V-gene and J-gene trimming of TCR beta chains, and the association was replicated in an independent cohort. Compared with equally common non-associated chains, HLA-associated TCR beta chains in a later analysis were more clonally expanded and had lower generation probabilities. A later analysis reported that several top co-occurrence clusters appeared linked to parvovirus B19, influenza, CMV and Epstein-Barr virus.

Recombination connected TRBV4-2 to TRBJ2-1, with the identity of the D gene unclear. The sequencing input was PBMCs. This clonotype was obtained from a woman aged 50 to 60 in good health and CMV-seropositive. The CDR3 reads CASSQDASVPYNEQFF. The nucleotides read TGTGCCAGCAGCCAAGATGCCAGCGTCCCCTACAATGAGCAGTTCTTC.